The clone carrying this T cell receptor beta chain was seen more than once but under ten times. Its antigen is as yet unknown. This specimen belongs to a study of CD8+CD57+ T cells in acquired aplastic anemia. Study details: Isolated CD4+ and CD8+ cells, once sorted, yielded DNA averaging about 3.4 ug. Study results and caveats: A set of 25 to 35 CD8+ CDR3 sequences was shared between patients and controls, and these sequences appeared highly expressed in patients.

Trimming cost V 4 bases and J 4 bases, with 5 bases left between them. CDR1 is SNHLY, CDR2 FYNNEI, per germline. This CDR3 is 11 amino acids long. CDR3 and TCR beta VDJ profiling relied on a genomic DNA template. In TCRdb, the reads were re-called with MiXCR into one record per CDR3 protein. Of under 350,000 distinct CDR3 sequences listed, 45% to 65% are singletons. Only patients with CD8+CD57+ cell expansion on flow cytometry were chosen for sequencing. This chain uses TRBV2 with TRBJ2-7; D uncertain. The receptor was isolated from a human donor with aplastic anemia. The sample comprised sorted CD4+, CD8+, or CD8+CD57+ T cells (not recorded which) from PBMCs. CDR3 region: CASSVRYEQYF. CDR3 sequence (DNA): TGTGCCAGCAGTGTAAGGTACGAGCAGTACTTC.